What follows describes a single T cell receptor (beta chain). The PCR had 60 Vbeta and 13 Jbeta primers. TCRdb keeps only in-frame clones here, not all; method: immunoSEQ multiplex PCR. The sample has around 150,000 clones, less than 85% seen once. This specimen comes from a study of cytomegalovirus exposure and HLA in healthy donors. This CDR3 has 22 amino acids. The J gene is TRBJ2-3, the V gene TRBV21-1; the table's D gene call, TRBD2, was not cross checked with the DNA. TRBV21-1 is termed a pseudogene. The TCR sequence derives from a man aged 55 to 70 in good health and CMV-seronegative. Sequencing input: PBMCs. The CDR3 sequence: CASSKPRVRTSGRRGNTDTQYF. As DNA, the CDR3 is TGTGCCAGCAGCAAACCTCGTGTTCGGACTAGCGGGAGGAGGGGGAACACAGATACGCAGTATTTT.